A selection of T cell receptor beta chains follows, all from one sample in a study of T-cell reconstitution after alpha-beta-depleted transplantation in children. MiXCR, applied by TCRdb to the PCR reads, yields one record per CDR3 protein. The data show some 640,000 distinct CDR3 sequences, approximately 16% seen once. Sequenced material: PBMCs from the stem cell graft donor, taken from the stem cell graft. These receptors all come from a human donor who donated a stem cell graft to a child with acute myeloid leukemia. CDR3s include the opening cysteine and the closing phenylalanine or tryptophan. D genes are given only for firm matches. Not all rows give a size; the values are once, few, many and, for expanded clones, a class.

>13|TRBV24-1|TRBJ2-7|many|-
TGTGCCACCAGTGATAGGGGACACCACAAGCAGTACTTC
CATSDRGHHKQYF
>11|TRBV24-1|TRBJ1-1|many|-
TGTGCCACCAGGTCGAACACTGAAGCTTTCTTT
CATRSNTEAFF
>14|TRBV7-9|TRBJ1-1|few|-
TGTGCCAGCAGCAGACAGGAACTGAACACTGAAGCTTTCTTT
CASSRQELNTEAFF
>14|TRBV4-3|TRBJ2-7|few|-
TGCGCCAGCAGCCAAGCAGCGGGTTCCTACGAGCAGTACTTC
CASSQAAGSYEQYF
>11|TRBV5-1|TRBJ1-1|few|-
TGCGCCAGCAGCCACGGGGGGGAAGCTTTCTTT
CASSHGGEAFF
>13|TRBV30|TRBJ2-1|few|-
TGTGCCGTCTCTTGGAGCTCCTACAATGAGCAGTTCTTC
CAVSWSSYNEQFF
>16|TRBV20-1|TRBJ1-1|-|-
TGCAGTGCTAGAGACAGTCAGTTGGGTATGAACACTGAAGCTTTCTTT
CSARDSQLGMNTEAFF
>17|TRBV12-3/TRBV12-4|TRBJ2-3|many|-
TGTGCCAGCGCTACCACTGGGACGGGAACTAGCACAGATACGCAGTATTTT
CASATTGTGTSTDTQYF
>12|TRBV12-3/TRBV12-4|TRBJ2-7|few|-
TGTGCCAGCAGTTACCAGCCCTACGAGCAGTACTTC
CASSYQPYEQYF
>16|TRBV5-1|TRBJ2-3|-|TRBD2
TGCGCCAGCAGCCCTACCCTAGCGGGGGGGGTCAATACGCAGTATTTT
CASSPTLAGGVNTQYF
>16|TRBV4-2|TRBJ1-2|many|-
TGTGCCAGCAGCCAAGATCTCGGCGGGGGTGGCTATGGCTACACCTTC
CASSQDLGGGGYGYTF
>20|TRBV7-6|TRBJ2-3|few|TRBD2
TGTGCCAGCAGCTCGCCAGGGACTAGCGGGATTATCGGAGGCACAGATACGCAGTATTTT
CASSSPGTSGIIGGTDTQYF
>15|TRBV15|TRBJ2-2|many|-
TGTGCCACCAACCCCAGGAAGTCGGACACCGGGGAGCTGTTTTTT
CATNPRKSDTGELFF
>15|TRBV7-2|TRBJ2-7|few|-
TGTGCCAGCAGCTCAGGACACCCCCGGACCTACGAGCAGTACTTC
CASSSGHPRTYEQYF
>14|TRBV6-2/TRBV6-3|TRBJ2-2|few|TRBD2
TGTGCCAGCCGAGAGACTAGCGGCACCGGGGAGCTGTTTTTT
CASRETSGTGELFF
>16|TRBV6-2/TRBV6-3|TRBJ2-7|-|-
TGTGCCAGCAGTTACTTTACCAACCGGGGGACCCACGAGCAGTACTTC
CASSYFTNRGTHEQYF